This T cell receptor (beta chain) was documented in a study of TIL therapy for anti-PD-1-resistant metastatic lung cancer. Study-level background: Tumor harvest preceded PD-1/PD-L1 blockade, followed by nivolumab treatment. Median patient age was about 50, ranging roughly 38-75 years.

The sample's time point: pre-treatment sample, taken before nivolumab and TIL therapy. Sequencing used immunoSEQ v3. The data were produced by immunoSEQ multiplex PCR, yet TCRdb's version contains in-frame clones alone and is incomplete. The data hold some 50,000 clones, with less than 80% observed a single time. Broader study findings: The cohort had more treatment-naive, never-smoker and oncogene-addicted patients than typical.

The germline gives CDR1 SGHVS, CDR2 FQNEAQ. Germline trimming cut 1 base from V and 6 bases from J; bases unmatched to any gene: 5. The CDR3 has 15 amino acids. With respect to this clone: Antigen specificity is unknown.

The sequence was obtained from a man aged 70 or older with non-small cell lung cancer. The source was blood, collected at baseline. The genes are TRBV7-8 and TRBJ2-7; 11 bases map to TRBD2. The CDR3 DNA is TGTGCCAGCAGCTTAGTGCTAGCGGGAGGAAGCGAGCAGTACTTC. Protein sequence: CASSLVLAGGSEQYF.